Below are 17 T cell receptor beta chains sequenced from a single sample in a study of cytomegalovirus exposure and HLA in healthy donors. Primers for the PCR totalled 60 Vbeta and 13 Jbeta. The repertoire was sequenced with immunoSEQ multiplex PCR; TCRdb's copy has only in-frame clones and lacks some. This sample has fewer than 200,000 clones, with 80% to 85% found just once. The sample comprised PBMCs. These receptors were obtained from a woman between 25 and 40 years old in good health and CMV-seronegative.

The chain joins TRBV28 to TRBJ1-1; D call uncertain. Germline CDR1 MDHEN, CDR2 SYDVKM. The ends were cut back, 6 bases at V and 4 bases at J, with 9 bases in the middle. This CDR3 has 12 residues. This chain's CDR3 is CASRPDSTEAFF. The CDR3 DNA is TGTGCCAGCAGACCCGATAGCACTGAAGCTTTCTTT.

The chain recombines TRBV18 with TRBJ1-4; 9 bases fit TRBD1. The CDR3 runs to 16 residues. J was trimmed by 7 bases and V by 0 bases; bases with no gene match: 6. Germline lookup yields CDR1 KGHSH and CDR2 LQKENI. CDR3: CASSPPQGAISEKLFF. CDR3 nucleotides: TGTGCCAGCTCACCACCACAGGGGGCTATAAGTGAAAAACTGTTTTTT.

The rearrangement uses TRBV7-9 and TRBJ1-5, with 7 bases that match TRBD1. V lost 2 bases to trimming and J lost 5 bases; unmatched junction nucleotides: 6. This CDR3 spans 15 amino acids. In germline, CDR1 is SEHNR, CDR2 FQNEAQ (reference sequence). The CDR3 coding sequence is TGTGCCAGCAGCTTATGGACAGGCAAAGATCAGCCCCAGCATTTT. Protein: CASSLWTGKDQPQHF. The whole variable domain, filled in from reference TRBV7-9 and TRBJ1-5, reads DTGVSQNPRHKITKRGQNVTFRCDPISEHNRLYWYRQTLGQGPEFLTYFQNEAQLEKSRLLSDRFSAERPKGSFSTLEIQRTEQGDSAMYLCASSLWTGKDQPQHFGDGTRLSIL.

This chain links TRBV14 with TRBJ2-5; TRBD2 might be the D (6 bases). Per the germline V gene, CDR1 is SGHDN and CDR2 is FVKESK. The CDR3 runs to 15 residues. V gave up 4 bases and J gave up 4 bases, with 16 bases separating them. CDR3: CASSPGQARGETQYF. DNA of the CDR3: TGTGCCAGCAGCCCGGGGCAGGCGCGGGGAGAGACCCAGTACTTC.

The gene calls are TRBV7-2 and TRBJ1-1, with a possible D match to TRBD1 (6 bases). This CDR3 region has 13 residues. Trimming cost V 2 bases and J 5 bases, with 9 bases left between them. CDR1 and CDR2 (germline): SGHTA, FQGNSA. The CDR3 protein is CASSLQGRTEAFF. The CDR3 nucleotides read TGTGCCAGCAGCTTACAGGGGCGAACTGAAGCTTTCTTT.

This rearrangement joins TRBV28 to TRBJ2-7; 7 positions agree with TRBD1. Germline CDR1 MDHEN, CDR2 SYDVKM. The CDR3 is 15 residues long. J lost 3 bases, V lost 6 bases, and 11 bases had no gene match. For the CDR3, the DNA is TGTGCCAGCAGGGATAGACAGGGACCTGACTACGAGCAGTACTTC. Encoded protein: CASRDRQGPDYEQYF.

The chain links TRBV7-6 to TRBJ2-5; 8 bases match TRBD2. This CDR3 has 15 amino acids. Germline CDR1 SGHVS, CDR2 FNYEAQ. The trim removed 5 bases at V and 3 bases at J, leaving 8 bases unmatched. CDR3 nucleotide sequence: TGTGCCAGCAGCCCGCTCGGACTAGCTAAAGAGACCCAGTACTTC. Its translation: CASSPLGLAKETQYF.

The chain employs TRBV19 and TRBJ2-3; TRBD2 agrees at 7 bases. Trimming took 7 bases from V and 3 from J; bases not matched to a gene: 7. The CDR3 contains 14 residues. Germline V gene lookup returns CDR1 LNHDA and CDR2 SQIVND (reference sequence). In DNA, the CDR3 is TGTGCCAGTAACAAAGCGGGGAAAACAGATACGCAGTATTTT. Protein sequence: CASNKAGKTDTQYF.

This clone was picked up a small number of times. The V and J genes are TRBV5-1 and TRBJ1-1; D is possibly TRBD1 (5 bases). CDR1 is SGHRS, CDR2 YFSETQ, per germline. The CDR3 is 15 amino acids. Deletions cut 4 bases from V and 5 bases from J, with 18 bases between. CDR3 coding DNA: TGCGCCAGCAGCGGGGGAGGGCTTTGGGAGACTGAAGCTTTCTTT. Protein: CASSGGGLWETEAFF.

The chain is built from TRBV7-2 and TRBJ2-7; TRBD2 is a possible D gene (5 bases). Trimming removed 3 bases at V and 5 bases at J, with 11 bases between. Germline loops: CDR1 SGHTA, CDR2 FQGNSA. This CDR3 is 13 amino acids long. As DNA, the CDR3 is TGTGCCAGCAGCTTTATTGCGGGCGACGAGCAGTACTTC. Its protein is CASSFIAGDEQYF.

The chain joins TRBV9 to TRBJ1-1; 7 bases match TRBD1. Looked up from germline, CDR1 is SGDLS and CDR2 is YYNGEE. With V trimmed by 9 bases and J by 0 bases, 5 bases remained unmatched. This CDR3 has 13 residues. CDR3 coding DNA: TGTGCCACAGGGACAGATTTGAACACTGAAGCTTTCTTT. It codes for CATGTDLNTEAFF.

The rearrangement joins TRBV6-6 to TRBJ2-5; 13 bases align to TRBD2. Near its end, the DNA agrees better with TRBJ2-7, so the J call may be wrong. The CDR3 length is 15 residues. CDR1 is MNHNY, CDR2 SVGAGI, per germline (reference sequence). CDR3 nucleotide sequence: TGTGCCAGCAAGACTAGCGGGAGGCCCCAGGACGAGCAGTACTTC. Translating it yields CASKTSGRPQDEQYF.

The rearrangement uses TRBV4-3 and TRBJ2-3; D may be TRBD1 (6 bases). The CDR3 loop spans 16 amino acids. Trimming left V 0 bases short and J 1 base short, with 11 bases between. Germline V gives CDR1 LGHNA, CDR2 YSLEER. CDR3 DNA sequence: TGCGCCAGCAGCCAAGATAGGACAGACGGCACAGATACGCAGTATTTT. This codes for CASSQDRTDGTDTQYF.

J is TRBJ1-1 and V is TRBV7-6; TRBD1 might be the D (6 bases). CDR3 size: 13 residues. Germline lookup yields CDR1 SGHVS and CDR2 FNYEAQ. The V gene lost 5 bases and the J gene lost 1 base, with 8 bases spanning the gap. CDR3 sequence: CASSMGQNTEAFF. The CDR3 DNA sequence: TGTGCCAGCAGCATGGGACAGAACACTGAAGCTTTCTTT.

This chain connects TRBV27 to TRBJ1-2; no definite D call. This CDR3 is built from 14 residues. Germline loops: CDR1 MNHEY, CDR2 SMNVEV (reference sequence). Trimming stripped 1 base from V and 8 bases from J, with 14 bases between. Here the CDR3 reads CASSLFGKGGGYTF. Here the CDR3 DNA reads TGTGCCAGCAGTTTATTCGGGAAGGGAGGCGGCTACACCTTC.

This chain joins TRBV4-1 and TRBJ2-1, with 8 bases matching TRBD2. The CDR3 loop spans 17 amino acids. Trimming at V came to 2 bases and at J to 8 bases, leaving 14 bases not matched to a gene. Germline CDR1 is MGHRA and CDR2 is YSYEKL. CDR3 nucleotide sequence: TGCGCCAGCAGCCAATCACCCGGGGGGGCCTATGTGGATGAGCAGTTCTTC. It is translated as CASSQSPGGAYVDEQFF.

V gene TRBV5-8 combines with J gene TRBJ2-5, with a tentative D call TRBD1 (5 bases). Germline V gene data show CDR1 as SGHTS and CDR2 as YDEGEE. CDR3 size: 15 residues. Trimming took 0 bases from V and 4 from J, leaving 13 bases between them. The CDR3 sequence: CASSLGDSSSETQYF. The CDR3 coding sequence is TGTGCCAGCAGCTTGGGCGACAGCTCCTCAGAGACCCAGTACTTC.